Presented here are 31 T cell receptor beta chains from one specimen sequenced in a study of shared clonotypes between healthy human individuals (TCRdb year 2020). Library construction relied on the immunoSEQ multiplex PCR assay. As stored in TCRdb, this immuneACCESS dataset retains in-frame rearrangements with V and J assigned. A fraction of the clones does not appear; measured against another copy, unresolved V genes explain less than half of the discrepancy, and the remainder lacks a known reason. Counted in this sample were approximately 1,500,000 clones; 95% to 99% of them appeared once. The ten most abundant clones make up approximately 0.44% of the sample. The sequencing input was naive CD4+ T cells sorted from blood. The sample's cell subset or site label is to be understood as: CD45RA+ positively selected. All receptors come from a man aged 25 to 40 in good health.

V and J are TRBV5-4 and TRBJ2-7, with 13 positions matching TRBD2. The junction had 15 bases not matched to a gene; V was cut back by 1 base and J by 2 bases. Germline loops: CDR1 SGHNT, CDR2 YYREEE (reference sequence). The CDR3 extends over 20 amino acids. In DNA form, the CDR3 reads TGTGCCAGCAGCTTGTGGATGTCACTAGCGGGAGGGACGAACCCCTACGAGCAGTACTTC. Amino acid sequence: CASSLWMSLAGGTNPYEQYF.

This clone was seen only once. The chain uses TRBV29-1 and TRBJ2-3; 8 bases agree with TRBD1. Germline CDR1 and CDR2: SQVTM and ANQGSEA. This CDR3 has 14 amino acids. This CDR3 is CTTGGQGATDTQYF. The DNA for the CDR3 is TGCACCACTGGCGGACAGGGCGCCACAGATACGCAGTATTTT.

The CDR3 DNA follows: TGTGCCAGCGGCCCCTCTCGGGGGAGCCACAATGAGCAGTTCTTC. Amino acids: CASGPSRGSHNEQFF. This rearrangement joins TRBV2 to TRBJ2-1; TRBD2 is a possible D gene (6 bases). CDR3 size: 15 residues. With 8 bases removed from V and 5 bases from J, the gap between germline ends came to 19 bases. Germline CDR1 reads SNHLY; CDR2 reads FYNNEI.

This chain connects TRBV7-2 to TRBJ2-4, with D possibly TRBD1 on 6 matching bases. Trimming cost V 4 bases and J 12 bases, with 13 bases left between them. Looked up from germline, CDR1 is SGHTA and CDR2 is FQGNSA. This CDR3 spans 12 amino acids. CDR3 DNA sequence: TGTGCCAGCAGCTCAGGGGTGGGGCCTCAGTACTTC. Encoded protein: CASSSGVGPQYF.

CDR3 sequence: CAITERGELNEQFF. DNA of the CDR3: TGTGCCATCACCGAAAGGGGAGAACTTAATGAGCAGTTCTTC. The V call is TRBV10-3, the J call TRBJ2-1; the D gene could be TRBD1 or TRBD2 (5 bases each). The CDR3 consists of 14 residues. V was pared by 7 bases and J by 7 bases, with 17 bases between. In germline, CDR1 is ENHRY, CDR2 SYGVKD.

V gene TRBV28 combines with J gene TRBJ2-2; D perhaps matches TRBD2 (6 bases). This CDR3 spans 16 amino acids. The V end was cut by 6 bases, the J end by 7 bases, with 21 bases between. Per germline, CDR1 MDHEN and CDR2 SYDVKM. The CDR3 is CASRDLRRGSDGELFF. As DNA, the CDR3 is TGTGCCAGCAGGGACCTACGACGGGGGTCGGACGGGGAGCTGTTTTTT.

The CDR3, as DNA: TGTGCCAGCAGCTTGGGCTCCGCCAGGAAACTCAACGAGCAGTACTTC. Its protein product is CASSLGSARKLNEQYF. The V call is TRBV5-4, the J call TRBJ2-7; no clear D. The CDR3 totals 16 residues. Germline assignment: CDR1 SGHNT and CDR2 YYREEE (reference sequence). The V gene lost 0 bases and the J gene lost 5 bases, with 18 bases spanning the gap.

The V and J genes are TRBV2 and TRBJ2-2, with D maybe TRBD1 (6 bases). Trimming removed 5 bases from V and 1 base from J, with 11 bases in between. This CDR3 region has 15 residues. Germline lookup yields CDR1 SNHLY and CDR2 FYNNEI. CDR3 loop: CASSQGSGNTGELFF. The CDR3 DNA sequence: TGTGCCAGCAGTCAGGGGAGCGGGAACACCGGGGAGCTGTTTTTT.

A note on this clone: The identical CDR3 is also encoded by other nucleotide sequences in the sample. CDR3 nucleotide sequence: TGTGCCAGCAGTTACTCTAGGGGCACTAACTATGGCTACACCTTC. This gives the protein CASSYSRGTNYGYTF. The genes are TRBV6-5 and TRBJ1-2; TRBD1 is a possible D gene (5 bases). From germline, CDR1 is MNHEY and CDR2 SVGAGI. The CDR3 is 15 residues long. Trimming removed 0 bases from V and 0 bases from J, with 8 bases in between.

The gene calls are TRBV18 and TRBJ2-3; possible D gene TRBD1, 5 bases. This CDR3 is built from 16 residues. V was shortened by 1 base and J by 5 bases, with 16 bases between the two germline ends. Germline loops: CDR1 KGHSH, CDR2 LQKENI. Here the CDR3 DNA reads TGTGCCAGCTCACCACTGGGGCAGCCCGGTGGAGATACGCAGTATTTT. Its protein is CASSPLGQPGGDTQYF.

The chain recombines TRBV2 with TRBJ2-3; 9 nucleotides line up with TRBD2. CDR1 and CDR2 (germline): SNHLY, FYNNEI. J lost 4 bases, V lost 6 bases, and 23 bases had no gene match. This CDR3 is 20 amino acids long. The CDR3 sequence: CASRPRTNLGVAGDSDTQYF. CDR3 nucleotide sequence: TGTGCCAGCAGACCCCGGACCAATCTCGGAGTAGCGGGAGACTCAGATACGCAGTATTTT.

J is TRBJ2-5 and V is TRBV9; TRBD1 matches 8 bases. Trimming at V came to 4 bases and at J to 5 bases, leaving 10 bases not matched to a gene. The CDR3 contains 15 residues. Germline CDR1 and CDR2: SGDLS and YYNGEE. The CDR3 spells CASSQTGGSVETQYF. As DNA, the CDR3 is TGTGCCAGCAGCCAAACAGGGGGATCAGTGGAGACCCAGTACTTC. Based on the CDR3 plus reference TRBV9 and TRBJ2-5, the full variable domain is DSGVTQTPKHLITATGQRVTLRCSPRSGDLSVYWYQQSLDQGLQFLIQYYNGEERAKGNILERFSAQQFPDLHSELNLSSLELGDSALYFCASSQTGGSVETQYFGPGTRLLVL.

This sequence joins TRBV30 and TRBJ1-5, with D possibly TRBD1 on 5 matching bases. There are 14 residues in the CDR3. Germline values: CDR1 GTSNPN, CDR2 SVGIG (reference sequence). Trimming shortened V by 0 bases and J by 8 bases, and 14 bases separated the two germline ends. CDR3 sequence (DNA): TGTGCCTGGAGTGTCGGGGGGGGTTCAGAGCCCCAGCATTTT. As protein: CAWSVGGGSEPQHF. The full variable domain, in which reference TRBV30 and TRBJ1-5 provide the parts outside the CDR3, is SQTIHQWPATLVQPVGSPLSLECTVEGTSNPNLYWYRQAAGRGLQLLFYSVGIGQISSEVPQNLSASRPQDRQFILSSKKLLLSDSGFYLCAWSVGGGSEPQHFGDGTRLSIL.

As concerns this clone: Other DNA sequences in the same sample also yield this CDR3. The CDR3: CASSLESETQYF. The DNA of the CDR3 is TGCGCCAGCAGCTTGGAATCGGAGACCCAGTACTTC. The J gene is TRBJ2-5, the V gene TRBV5-1, with D unclear. The V end lost 0 bases, the J end lost 5 bases, and 5 bases lay between the germline ends. This CDR3 is built from 12 residues. Per the germline V gene, CDR1 is SGHRS and CDR2 is YFSETQ. Supplemented by reference TRBV5-1 and TRBJ2-5, the full variable domain reads KAGVTQTPRYLIKTRGQQVTLSCSPISGHRSVSWYQQTPGQGLQFLFEYFSETQRNKGNFPGRFSGRQFSNSRSEMNVSTLELGDSALYLCASSLESETQYFGPGTRLLVL.

Remarks on this clone: Other DNA sequences in this sample translate to the same CDR3. V usage is TRBV30 and J usage is TRBJ1-5; D unresolved. Trimming pared 0 bases from V and 0 bases from J, leaving 6 bases between. Germline CDR1 and CDR2: GTSNPN and SVGIG (reference sequence). CDR3 length: 14 residues. CDR3: CAWSVDYSNQPQHF. The CDR3 DNA reads TGTGCCTGGAGTGTGGACTATAGCAATCAGCCCCAGCATTTT.

The chain carries TRBV14 and TRBJ2-1; the D is unclear. This CDR3 has 13 amino acids. Germline V lookup: CDR1 SGHDN, CDR2 FVKESK. Between the trimmed V and J ends, which lost 0 bases and 15 bases, there was a span of 15 bases. DNA for the CDR3: TGTGCCAGCAGCCAAGATCTTGTAGGGATTTGGTTCTTC. Protein sequence: CASSQDLVGIWFF.

The chain links TRBV7-2 to TRBJ1-2, with a weak D call TRBD1 (5 bases). CDR1 and CDR2 (germline): SGHTA, FQGNSA. V lost 5 bases and J 1 base, leaving 14 bases between the germline ends. CDR3 size: 15 residues. CDR3 in DNA: TGTGCCAGCAGCCTTAGGGGCAGCGGTAACTATGGCTACACCTTC. It translates to CASSLRGSGNYGYTF.

V and J are TRBV28 and TRBJ2-4; D unclear. CDR1 is MDHEN, CDR2 SYDVKM, per germline. This CDR3 region has 13 residues. V was clipped by 7 bases and J by 0 bases, with 7 bases between them. The CDR3 sequence is CASTTIAKNIQYF. CDR3 coding DNA: TGTGCCAGCACCACGATAGCCAAAAACATTCAGTACTTC.

This clone occurred once. The chain joins TRBV27 to TRBJ2-3; D gene unclear. This CDR3 has 15 amino acids. The germline V gene has CDR1 MNHEY and CDR2 SMNVEV (reference sequence). Trimming left V 9 bases short and J 3 bases short, with 19 bases between. Written as DNA, the CDR3 is TGTGCCAGTATAGACGAGTACCCAGCGACAGATACGCAGTATTTT. It translates to CASIDEYPATDTQYF.

The gene calls are TRBV5-1 and TRBJ2-1; the match to TRBD2 covers 11 bases. This CDR3 region has 15 residues. V lost 1 base, J lost 7 bases, and 4 bases stayed unmatched. Germline V gene lookup returns CDR1 SGHRS and CDR2 YFSETQ. CDR3 sequence reads: CASSLSLAGGNEQFF. CDR3 bases: TGCGCCAGCAGCTTGAGCCTAGCGGGGGGAAATGAGCAGTTCTTC.

This chain links TRBV14 with TRBJ2-5; D uncertain. V was clipped by 1 base and J by 7 bases, with 10 bases between them. CDR3 length: 13 residues. Per germline, CDR1 SGHDN and CDR2 FVKESK. CDR3 region: CASSQGERLTQYF. The CDR3 DNA reads TGTGCCAGCAGCCAAGGGGAACGGCTGACCCAGTACTTC.

The J gene is TRBJ1-1, the V gene TRBV7-6, with D unresolved. The germline V gene encodes CDR1 SGHVS and CDR2 FNYEAQ. The V gene lost 1 base and the J gene lost 0 bases, with 6 bases spanning the gap. The CDR3 loop spans 14 amino acids. The DNA for the CDR3 is TGTGCCAGCAGCTTAGTCACAGTGAACACTGAAGCTTTCTTT. This codes for CASSLVTVNTEAFF.

This sequence joins TRBV4-1 and TRBJ2-3; D gene unclear. Trimming removed 0 bases from V and 2 bases from J, with 3 bases in between. The CDR3 consists of 13 residues. CDR1 and CDR2 from the germline V gene are MGHRA and YSYEKL. For the CDR3, the DNA is TGCGCCAGCAGCCAAGATAACACAGATACGCAGTATTTT. Its protein product is CASSQDNTDTQYF.

A note on this clone: At one end the junction does not follow the germline gene, possibly because of a read error. The chain combines TRBV5-5 with TRBJ1-5; 7 bases align to TRBD1. CDR1 is SGHKS, CDR2 YYEKEE, per germline (reference sequence). This CDR3 region has 15 residues. The DNA of the CDR3 is TGTGCCAGCAGCCATCGGACAGGTATAAATCATCCCCAGCATTTT. Translated: CASSHRTGINHPQHF.

The rearrangement links TRBV27 to TRBJ1-1; D perhaps matches TRBD1 (5 bases). The CDR3 has 15 residues. Looked up from germline, CDR1 is MNHEY and CDR2 is SMNVEV (reference sequence). V was cut by 2 bases and J by 10 bases, with 20 bases left in between. CDR3 coding DNA: TGTGCCAGCAGTTTAACTCATGCAGGGAGAGTTGGAGCTTTCTTT. Its translation: CASSLTHAGRVGAFF.

The chain uses TRBV29-1 and TRBJ2-7; the match to TRBD2 covers 8 bases. The CDR3 loop spans 13 amino acids. With V trimmed by 2 bases and J by 0 bases, 0 bases remained unmatched. From germline, CDR1 is SQVTM and CDR2 ANQGSEA. CDR3 in DNA: TGCAGCGTTGAAACTAGCGGCTCCTACGAGCAGTACTTC. Protein product: CSVETSGSYEQYF.

Written as DNA, the CDR3 is TGTGCCAGCAGCCTAACAGGGGGCACTGAAGCTTTCTTT. It specifies CASSLTGGTEAFF. This sequence joins TRBV7-6 and TRBJ1-1, with 8 bases that match TRBD1. Germline CDR1 SGHVS, CDR2 FNYEAQ. CDR3 length: 13 residues. Trimming removed 5 bases from V and 4 bases from J; junction bases left unmatched: 3.

On this clone: The same CDR3 can be traced to other DNA sequences in this sample. The chain links TRBV5-1 to TRBJ2-3; no definite D call. The length of the CDR3 is 13 residues. Germline V gives CDR1 SGHRS, CDR2 YFSETQ. Trimming cost V 0 bases and J 6 bases, with 8 bases left between them. The CDR3, as DNA: TGCGCCAGCAGCTTGGGAACCTCTGATACGCAGTATTTT. Protein: CASSLGTSDTQYF.

The V call is TRBV4-1, the J call TRBJ2-1; no reliable D call. Trimming shortened V by 5 bases and J by 5 bases, and 7 bases separated the two germline ends. Germline V gene data show CDR1 as MGHRA and CDR2 as YSYEKL. CDR3 length: 12 amino acids. The DNA of the CDR3 is TGCGCCAGCAGCTTACTAAACAATGAGCAGTTCTTC. Protein product: CASSLLNNEQFF.

J is TRBJ1-2 and V is TRBV30; TRBD1 agrees at 8 bases. In germline, CDR1 is GTSNPN, CDR2 SVGIG (reference sequence). V was clipped by 2 bases and J by 7 bases; unmatched bases: 6. The CDR3 is made up of 13 amino acids. CDR3 DNA sequence: TGTGCCTGGAGTTTCAGGGGGCGGCCTGGCTACACCTTC. This gives the protein CAWSFRGRPGYTF.

Note on this clone: The same CDR3 arises from other DNA sequences in this sample as well. The chain has TRBV29-1 and TRBJ2-7; 8 nucleotides align to TRBD1. Germline V gives CDR1 SQVTM, CDR2 ANQGSEA. V trimming: 6 bases; J trimming: 1 base; junction bases outside the gene matches: 2. CDR3 length: 12 amino acids. CDR3 sequence reads: CSVGTGSYEQYF. Here the CDR3 DNA reads TGCAGCGTAGGGACAGGATCCTACGAGCAGTACTTC.